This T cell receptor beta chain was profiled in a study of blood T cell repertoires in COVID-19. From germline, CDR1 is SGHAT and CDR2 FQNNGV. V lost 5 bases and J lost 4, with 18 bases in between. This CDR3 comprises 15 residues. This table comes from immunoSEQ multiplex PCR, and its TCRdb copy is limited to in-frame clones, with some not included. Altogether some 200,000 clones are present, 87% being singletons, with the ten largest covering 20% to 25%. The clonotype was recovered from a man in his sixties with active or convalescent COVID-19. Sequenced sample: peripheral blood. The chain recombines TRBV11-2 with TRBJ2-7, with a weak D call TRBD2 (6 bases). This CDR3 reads CASSPTGGDLYEQYF. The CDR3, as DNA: TGTGCCAGCAGCCCGACTGGCGGGGACTTATACGAGCAGTACTTC.